This T cell receptor beta chain was identified during a study of technical replicates of blood from several donors. V shed 7 bases and J shed 5 bases, with 27 bases lying between them. CDR3 length equals 17 residues. Germline CDR1 and CDR2: SGHRS and YFSETQ. Sequencing was performed with immunoSEQ multiplex PCR; in TCRdb, only in-frame clones are kept and a portion is missing. The table has almost 55,000 clones, roughly 94% seen once; the top ten hold about 0.22%. The clonotype originates from a human donor in good health. The genes are TRBV5-1 and TRBJ1-1; maybe TRBD1 (6 bases). The material sequenced was T cells isolated from PBMCs. In nucleotides, the CDR3 is TGCGCCAGCCGGCCCCGCGGGGGGCCATCTACGGGGACTGAAGCTTTCTTT. This translates into CASRPRGGPSTGTEAFF.